The 8 T cell receptor beta chains presented below share a single source sample, sequenced in a study of CD8 T cells in Susac syndrome (dated by TCRdb to the late 2010s). To prepare the library, the immunoSEQ multiplex PCR assay was applied. RNA was extracted with the RNeasy kit and about 0.5 to 1 ug was reverse transcribed using random hexamers. Starting from the raw public reads, TCRdb applied fastp trimming at Q25, assembled clones with MiXCR and retained in-frame beta chains. Each record represents a unique CDR3 protein, reported with the most common genes and DNA among its rows. The sample table shows under 55,000 distinct CDR3 sequences, and roughly 93% are seen once. The ten biggest clones cover about 0.51% of the sample. Specimen: CD8+ T cells from PBMCs. The receptors here all came from a human donor with multiple sclerosis.

V is TRBV5-4 and J is TRBJ1-4; unclear D gene. In germline, CDR1 is SGHNT, CDR2 YYREEE (reference sequence). The length of the CDR3 is 15 residues. Between the trimmed V and J ends, which lost 1 base and 0 bases, there was a span of 7 bases. As DNA, the CDR3 is TGTGCCAGCAGCTTGACAGCTTCAACTAATGAAAAACTGTTTTTT. The encoded protein is CASSLTASTNEKLFF.

This chain connects TRBV7-3 to TRBJ2-5; D not certain. Looked up from germline, CDR1 is SGHTA and CDR2 is FQGTGA. Trimming removed 2 bases at V and 5 bases at J, with 9 bases between. The CDR3 is made up of 13 amino acids. The CDR3 sequence is CASSLGVGETQYF. Here the CDR3 DNA reads TGTGCCAGCAGCTTAGGGGTGGGCGAGACCCAGTACTTC. The complete variable domain, with remaining parts taken from reference TRBV7-3 and TRBJ2-5, reads GAGVSQTPSNKVTEKGKYVELRCDPISGHTALYWYRQSLGQGPEFLIYFQGTGAADDSGLPNDRFFAVRPEGSVSTLKIQRTERGDSAVYLCASSLGVGETQYFGPGTRLLVL.

The rearrangement joins TRBV9 to TRBJ2-2; tentatively, D is TRBD1 (6 bases). CDR1 and CDR2 from the germline V gene are SGDLS and YYNGEE. Trimming took off 0 bases at V and 7 bases at J, with 16 bases between the two ends. CDR3 length: 16 amino acids. CDR3 coding DNA: TGTGCCAGCAGCGTAGAACAGGGAATACAATACGGGGAGCTGTTTTTT. It translates to CASSVEQGIQYGELFF. Looking up the rest from reference TRBV9 and TRBJ2-2 gives the full variable domain: DSGVTQTPKHLITATGQRVTLRCSPRSGDLSVYWYQQSLDQGLQFLIQYYNGEERAKGNILERFSAQQFPDLHSELNLSSLELGDSALYFCASSVEQGIQYGELFFGEGSRLTVL.

In regard to this clonotype: The junction shows a germline mismatch at one end, possibly a read error. The gene calls are TRBV6-4 and TRBJ1-5; D is undetermined. Germline lookup yields CDR1 MRHNA and CDR2 SNTAGT. CDR3 length: 13 amino acids. The CDR3 DNA follows: TGTGCCAGCAGTGAATCGAGGGTTTCAGCCCCAGCATTT. The encoded protein is CASSESRVSAPAF.

For the CDR3, the DNA is TGCAGTGCTAGAGGCGTCGGGGGCACCGGGGAGCTGTTTTTT. It is translated as CSARGVGGTGELFF. The genes are TRBV20-1 and TRBJ2-2; D possibly corresponds to TRBD2 (6 bases). CDR1 and CDR2 (germline): DFQATT, SNEGSKA (reference sequence). The germline V and J ends were trimmed by 1 base and 4 bases, with 10 bases remaining between them. The CDR3 is 14 amino acids.

The V call is TRBV5-8, the J call TRBJ1-1; D not resolved. The CDR3 is made up of 12 amino acids. The V and J ends lost 4 bases and 10 bases respectively, with 14 bases between them. Germline lookup yields CDR1 SGHTS and CDR2 YDEGEE. DNA of the CDR3: TGTGCCAGCAGCGTCCCGACAATGAGAGCTTTCTTT. This codes for CASSVPTMRAFF.

V gene TRBV7-3 combines with J gene TRBJ1-1, with D possibly TRBD1 on 6 matching bases. The ends were cut back, 3 bases at V and 4 bases at J, with 12 bases in the middle. CDR1 and CDR2 from the germline V gene are SGHTA and FQGTGA. The CDR3 sequence is 14 residues long. In DNA, the CDR3 is TGTGCCAGCAGCTTTAGGGGGGTGGCCACTGAAGCTTTCTTT. Translation gives CASSFRGVATEAFF.

The chain has TRBV12-3 or TRBV12-4 and TRBJ1-5; TRBD1 agrees at 9 bases. The V gene end was trimmed by 5 bases and the J gene end by 2 bases; junction bases not matched to a gene: 10. The CDR3 extends over 17 amino acids. CDR3 protein: CASSGGTGGWGNQPQHF. The CDR3 DNA sequence: TGTGCCAGCAGTGGGGGTACAGGGGGCTGGGGCAATCAGCCCCAGCATTTT.